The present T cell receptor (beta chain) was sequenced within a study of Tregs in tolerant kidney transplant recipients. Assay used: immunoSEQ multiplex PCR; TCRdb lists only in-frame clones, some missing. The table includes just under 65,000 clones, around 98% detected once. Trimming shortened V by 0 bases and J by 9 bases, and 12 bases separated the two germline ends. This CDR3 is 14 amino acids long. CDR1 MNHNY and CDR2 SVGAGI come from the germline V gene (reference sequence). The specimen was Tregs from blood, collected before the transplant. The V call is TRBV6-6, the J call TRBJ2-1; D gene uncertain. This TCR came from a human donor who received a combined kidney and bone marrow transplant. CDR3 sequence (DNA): TGTGCCAGCAGTTACTCGATGCGAATCTCTGAGCAGTTCTTC. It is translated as CASSYSMRISEQFF.